Listed here are 27 T cell receptor beta chains from one sample, sequenced in a study of memory CD8 T cells in hepatitis C reinfection. Time point: peak reinfection, 3 to 8 weeks after reinfection detection. TCR sequencing was done directly ex vivo on sorted cells, without expansion in vitro. Produced via immunoSEQ multiplex PCR; TCRdb's table is partial and in-frame only. The table records roughly 43,000 clones, 88% of them present only once. Input material: naive CD8+ T cells sorted from blood. Source of these receptors: a man between 18 and 35 years old with hepatitis C virus infection.

V gene TRBV5-6 combines with J gene TRBJ1-5, with D possibly matching TRBD1 (5 bases). CDR1 and CDR2 from the germline V gene are SGHDT and YYEEEE. The V end was cut by 0 bases, the J end by 0 bases, with 7 bases between. The CDR3 loop spans 15 amino acids. CDR3 loop: CASSLGGDSNQPQHF. The CDR3 nucleotides are TGTGCCAGCAGCTTGGGGGGGGATAGCAATCAGCCCCAGCATTTT. Full variable domain (missing parts from reference TRBV5-6 and TRBJ1-5): DAGVTQSPTHLIKTRGQQVTLRCSPKSGHDTVSWYQQALGQGPQFIFQYYEEEERQRGNFPDRFSGHQFPNYSSELNVNALLLGDSALYLCASSLGGDSNQPQHFGDGTRLSIL.

The chain links TRBV4-1 to TRBJ2-1; TRBD1 matches 9 bases. There are 15 residues in the CDR3. The germline V gene has CDR1 MGHRA and CDR2 YSYEKL. The V segment lost 4 bases and the J segment 4 bases; nucleotides outside the gene matches: 5. In DNA form, the CDR3 reads TGCGCCAGCAGCCCGGGACAGGGTGCTTACAATGAGCAGTTCTTC. Amino acid sequence: CASSPGQGAYNEQFF.

This rearrangement joins TRBV10-3 to TRBJ1-3; no reliable D call. Germline assignment: CDR1 ENHRY and CDR2 SYGVKD. CDR3 length: 14 residues. The V end lost 1 base, the J end lost 4 bases, and 8 bases lay between the germline ends. CDR3 sequence: CAISEWSSGNTIYF. The CDR3 DNA follows: TGTGCCATCAGTGAGTGGAGCTCGGGAAACACCATATATTTT.

This chain links TRBV30 with TRBJ2-7, with 10 bases identical to TRBD1. CDR3 length: 12 residues. Germline assignment: CDR1 GTSNPN and CDR2 SVGIG (reference sequence). The ends lost 8 bases at V and 3 bases at J; junction bases unmatched: 4. The CDR3 sequence is CAGTGENYEQYV. The CDR3 DNA reads as TGTGCCGGGACAGGGGAGAACTACGAGCAGTACGTC.

The rearrangement links TRBV9 to TRBJ2-3; 9 nucleotides line up with TRBD2. CDR3 length equals 15 residues. Per the germline V gene, CDR1 is SGDLS and CDR2 is YYNGEE. The V and J ends lost 1 base and 3 bases, in that order; junction bases with no gene match: 3. The CDR3 nucleotides are TGTGCCAGCAGCGTAATAGCGGGAGTTACAGATACGCAGTATTTT. Encoded protein: CASSVIAGVTDTQYF.

V gene TRBV2 combines with J gene TRBJ2-1, with a possible D match to TRBD1 (6 bases). The V end was cut by 6 bases, the J end by 7 bases, with 13 bases between. The CDR3 covers 13 residues. Germline V gives CDR1 SNHLY, CDR2 FYNNEI. CDR3 nucleotides: TGTGCCAGCAGACAGGGTGGATATAATGAGCAGTTCTTC. Its protein is CASRQGGYNEQFF.

The V and J genes are TRBV2 and TRBJ2-1; TRBD1 matches 9 bases. After removal of 6 bases from V and 4 bases from J, the junction contained 13 bases not matched to a gene. This CDR3 comprises 17 residues. Germline V gene data show CDR1 as SNHLY and CDR2 as FYNNEI. For the CDR3, the DNA is TGTGCCAGCAGCCTAGAGTTCCCGGGACAGGGATACAATGAGCAGTTCTTC. Its protein is CASSLEFPGQGYNEQFF.

V gene TRBV5-4 combines with J gene TRBJ2-1, with D maybe TRBD1 (6 bases). The CDR3 extends over 15 amino acids. Germline V lookup: CDR1 SGHNT, CDR2 YYREEE (reference sequence). V was pared by 2 bases and J by 5 bases, with 14 bases between. The CDR3 here is CASSFRSRTDNEQFF. The CDR3 DNA follows: TGTGCCAGCAGCTTTCGGAGCCGGACAGACAATGAGCAGTTCTTC. The entire variable domain, with the rest obtained from reference TRBV5-4 and TRBJ2-1, is as follows: ETGVTQSPTHLIKTRGQQVTLRCSSQSGHNTVSWYQQALGQGPQFIFQYYREEENGRGNFPPRFSGLQFPNYSSELNVNALELDDSALYLCASSFRSRTDNEQFFGPGTRLTVL.

V usage is TRBV19 and J usage is TRBJ2-7; 9 bases align to TRBD2. CDR1 is LNHDA and CDR2 is SQIVND in the germline V gene (reference sequence). CDR3 size: 15 residues. Trimming took 2 bases from V and 3 from J; bases not matched to a gene: 5. CDR3 DNA: TGTGCCAGTAGTATAAGGCTAGCGGGGCACTACGAGCAGTACTTC. Protein: CASSIRLAGHYEQYF.

This chain joins TRBV10-1 and TRBJ2-3, with 7 positions matching TRBD2. Unmatched junction bases numbered 13, after V lost 7 bases and J lost 6 bases. The CDR3 consists of 15 residues. Per germline, CDR1 WNHNN and CDR2 SYGVQD (reference sequence). In nucleotides, the CDR3 is TGCGCCAGCATGGGGACTATGGACCCTTTGGATACGCAGTATTTT. It codes for CASMGTMDPLDTQYF.

A single count supports this clone. The chain couples TRBV7-9 to TRBJ2-2, with TRBD1 matching over 9 bases. Germline-derived CDR1 and CDR2 are SEHNR and FQNEAQ (reference sequence). The ends lost 5 bases at V and 6 bases at J; junction bases unmatched: 7. CDR3 length: 15 residues. The CDR3 DNA reads as TGTGCCAGCAGCGCCCGGGACAGGGCCCCCGGGGAGCTGTTTTTT. This sequence encodes CASSARDRAPGELFF. Based on the CDR3 plus reference TRBV7-9 and TRBJ2-2, the full variable domain is DTGVSQNPRHKITKRGQNVTFRCDPISEHNRLYWYRQTLGQGPEFLTYFQNEAQLEKSRLLSDRFSAERPKGSFSTLEIQRTEQGDSAMYLCASSARDRAPGELFFGEGSRLTVL.

This sequence joins TRBV5-1 and TRBJ2-1, with D hard to call. Trimming left V 3 bases short and J 0 bases short, with 10 bases between. CDR1 is SGHRS and CDR2 is YFSETQ in the germline V gene. The CDR3 contains 15 residues. DNA of the CDR3: TGCGCCAGCAGCTCGGGTATTAGCTCCTACAATGAGCAGTTCTTC. Protein product: CASSSGISSYNEQFF.

V usage is TRBV6-5 and J usage is TRBJ2-1; 7 bases agree with TRBD2. Germline-derived CDR1 and CDR2 are MNHEY and SVGAGI. Losses at the gene ends were 8 bases for V and 6 bases for J; bases not matched to a gene: 4. This CDR3 spans 12 amino acids. The CDR3 DNA is TGTGCCAGCGGGACTACCGTCAATGAGCAGTTCTTC. This sequence encodes CASGTTVNEQFF.

The chain carries TRBV27 and TRBJ2-7, with 10 bases that match TRBD2. Germline CDR1 and CDR2: MNHEY and SMNVEV (reference sequence). V was pared by 2 bases and J by 0 bases, with 4 bases of the junction left unmatched. The CDR3 is 16 residues long. CDR3 protein: CASSLVLAGNSYEQYF. The CDR3 DNA is TGTGCCAGCAGTTTAGTACTAGCGGGAAACTCCTACGAGCAGTACTTC.

This chain connects TRBV18 to TRBJ2-7; tentative D call: TRBD1 (6 bases). The germline gives CDR1 KGHSH, CDR2 LQKENI. The V end lost 4 bases, the J end lost 0 bases, and 10 bases lay between the germline ends. This CDR3 is built from 14 residues. CDR3 in DNA: TGTGCCAGCTCACTAGGGGGACACTCCTACGAGCAGTACTTC. This sequence encodes CASSLGGHSYEQYF.

This clone has only one observation. The genes are TRBV7-6 and TRBJ2-5; 7 positions agree with TRBD2. With V trimmed by 1 base and J by 11 bases, 13 bases remained unmatched. The germline V gene encodes CDR1 SGHVS and CDR2 FNYEAQ. This CDR3 contains 15 residues. Here the CDR3 DNA reads TGTGCCAGCAGCTTAGGGGGAGGGCAGTCGGGTGAGCAGTACTTC. It encodes CASSLGGGQSGEQYF.

The V call is TRBV5-1, the J call TRBJ2-7; TRBD1 might be the D (5 bases). V lost 3 bases to trimming and J lost 3 bases, with 13 bases between them. The germline V gene has CDR1 SGHRS and CDR2 YFSETQ. This CDR3 is 14 amino acids long. CDR3: CASSSGSRDYEQYF. CDR3 in DNA: TGCGCCAGCAGCTCAGGGTCGCGCGACTACGAGCAGTACTTC.

The chain couples TRBV5-1 to TRBJ2-7, with 8 bases matching TRBD1. The length of the CDR3 is 16 residues. V gave up 1 base and J gave up 5 bases; unmatched junction bases: 11. CDR1 and CDR2 from the germline V gene are SGHRS and YFSETQ. CDR3 region: CASSLLDSVQGDEQYF. CDR3 nucleotide sequence: TGCGCCAGCAGCTTGCTCGATTCTGTACAGGGGGACGAGCAGTACTTC. Full variable domain (outside the CDR3, taken from reference TRBV5-1 and TRBJ2-7): KAGVTQTPRYLIKTRGQQVTLSCSPISGHRSVSWYQQTPGQGLQFLFEYFSETQRNKGNFPGRFSGRQFSNSRSEMNVSTLELGDSALYLCASSLLDSVQGDEQYFGPGTRLTVT.

This chain connects TRBV9 to TRBJ2-5, with 8 bases that match TRBD2. CDR3 length equals 15 residues. Unmatched junction bases numbered 4, after V lost 0 bases and J lost 3 bases. Germline-derived CDR1 and CDR2 are SGDLS and YYNGEE. CDR3 in DNA: TGTGCCAGCAGCGTAGGCGGGCGGGAGGAAGAGACCCAGTACTTC. The encoded protein is CASSVGGREEETQYF.

J is TRBJ1-1 and V is TRBV7-9; TRBD1 is a possible D gene (6 bases). The CDR3 consists of 13 residues. CDR1 and CDR2 (germline): SEHNR, FQNEAQ (reference sequence). Deletions cut 5 bases from V and 1 base from J, with 8 bases between. The CDR3 reads CASSGDTNTEAFF. The CDR3 coding sequence is TGTGCCAGCAGCGGGGACACGAACACTGAAGCTTTCTTT.

This clone was counted only a few times. The rearrangement joins TRBV5-6 to TRBJ1-3, with D perhaps matching TRBD1 (5 bases). Trimming shortened V by 0 bases and J by 2 bases, and 6 bases separated the two germline ends. Germline V gene data show CDR1 as SGHDT and CDR2 as YYEEEE. The CDR3 has 14 amino acids. The CDR3 sequence is CASSLGGAGNTIYF. As DNA, the CDR3 is TGTGCCAGCAGCTTGGGGGGGGCTGGAAACACCATATATTTT.

This clone was picked up a small number of times. The sample carries other DNA sequences with the same CDR3. The rearrangement joins TRBV4-1 to TRBJ2-1; 9 bases line up with TRBD1. This CDR3 has 15 amino acids. Germline lookup yields CDR1 MGHRA and CDR2 YSYEKL. Trimming cost V 0 bases and J 6 bases; bases outside gene matches: 3. In DNA, the CDR3 is TGCGCCAGCAGCCAAGACGGGACAGGGTCCAATGAGCAGTTCTTC. Its protein product is CASSQDGTGSNEQFF.

The J gene is TRBJ2-1, the V gene TRBV15, with 8 bases fitting TRBD1. The trim removed 2 bases at V and 5 bases at J, leaving 11 bases unmatched. The germline gives CDR1 LNHNV, CDR2 YYDKDF (reference sequence). CDR3 length: 17 amino acids. The CDR3 DNA reads TGTGCCACCAGCAGAACCGCAGGGGGCAGGGGGAACAATGAGCAGTTCTTC. As protein: CATSRTAGGRGNNEQFF.

There are a few counts of this clone. The chain combines TRBV6-6 with TRBJ2-4; 7 bases line up with TRBD1. This CDR3 is 15 amino acids long. V gave up 4 bases and J gave up 1 base; unmatched junction bases: 4. From germline, CDR1 is MNHNY and CDR2 SVGAGI (reference sequence). The CDR3 DNA sequence: TGTGCCAGCAGTTTGACAGGGTGGGCCAAAAACATTCAGTACTTC. The encoded protein is CASSLTGWAKNIQYF.

The genes are TRBV5-6 and TRBJ2-7; unclear D gene. V was trimmed by 1 base and J by 5 bases, leaving 19 bases between them. Germline V gene sequence: CDR1 SGHDT, CDR2 YYEEEE. CDR3 size: 16 residues. The CDR3: CASSLPPKPSSNEQYF. CDR3 DNA sequence: TGTGCCAGCAGCTTGCCCCCCAAGCCCTCTTCCAACGAGCAGTACTTC.

The rearrangement joins TRBV27 to TRBJ1-5; D gene unclear. Germline V gene sequence: CDR1 MNHEY, CDR2 SMNVEV (reference sequence). Trimming pared 4 bases from V and 3 bases from J, leaving 10 bases between. This CDR3 has 14 amino acids. CDR3 protein: CASSSQIPNQPQHF. The CDR3 DNA is TGTGCCAGCAGTTCACAAATCCCCAATCAGCCCCAGCATTTT.

This clone is a singleton in its sample. The chain combines TRBV5-1 with TRBJ1-1; TRBD1 is a possible D gene (6 bases). V was cut by 4 bases and J by 7 bases, with 23 bases left in between. Germline CDR1 and CDR2: SGHRS and YFSETQ. This CDR3 is built from 16 residues. The DNA for the CDR3 is TGCGCCAGCAGCCCTTACCCCTCCGACAGGAGAGGTGAAGCTTTCTTT. The encoded protein is CASSPYPSDRRGEAFF. Together with reference TRBV5-1 and TRBJ1-1, the CDR3 gives the full variable domain: KAGVTQTPRYLIKTRGQQVTLSCSPISGHRSVSWYQQTPGQGLQFLFEYFSETQRNKGNFPGRFSGRQFSNSRSEMNVSTLELGDSALYLCASSPYPSDRRGEAFFGQGTRLTVV.